These 20 T cell receptor beta chains share one sample of origin, sequenced in a study of PD-1 blockade in mismatch repair-deficient tumors. Assay: immunoSEQ multiplex PCR; the TCRdb copy retains only in-frame clones and omits some. The repertoire holds 35,000 to 45,000 clones, with roughly 84% as singletons. Sequencing used peripheral blood, obtained approximately 1.5 years after starting pembrolizumab. The source of these receptors is an adult with mismatch repair-deficient cancer.

V usage is TRBV7-2 and J usage is TRBJ2-1; a weak D match, TRBD1 (6 bases). Germline lookup yields CDR1 SGHTA and CDR2 FQGNSA. The CDR3 runs to 13 residues. Trimming pared 1 base from V and 10 bases from J, leaving 11 bases between. This CDR3 is CASSLEYDREQFF. For the CDR3, the DNA is TGTGCCAGCAGCTTAGAGTACGACAGGGAGCAGTTCTTC.

The rearrangement joins TRBV9 to TRBJ1-3; D is uncertain. The CDR3 has 15 amino acids. Per germline, CDR1 SGDLS and CDR2 YYNGEE. V was cut by 1 base and J by 3 bases, with 11 bases left in between. The chain's CDR3 is CASSVPREGGNTIYF. DNA for the CDR3: TGTGCCAGCAGCGTACCGCGCGAGGGTGGAAACACCATATATTTT.

V is TRBV27 and J is TRBJ2-3; D call uncertain. Trimming pared 5 bases from V and 0 bases from J, leaving 12 bases between. The length of the CDR3 is 15 residues. Germline V gene lookup returns CDR1 MNHEY and CDR2 SMNVEV (reference sequence). The CDR3 DNA follows: TGTGCCAGCAGTCCGCTCCGCCCTAGCACAGATACGCAGTATTTT. Translation: CASSPLRPSTDTQYF.

The rearrangement joins TRBV7-2 to TRBJ2-3; 7 bases map to TRBD1. V lost 7 bases, J lost 8 bases, and 12 bases stayed unmatched. Germline-derived CDR1 and CDR2 are SGHTA and FQGNSA. CDR3 length equals 14 residues. In DNA, the CDR3 is TGTGCCAGCAAAACAGGGTTAGCAGGGGGTACGCAGTATTTT. Translating it yields CASKTGLAGGTQYF. Combining the CDR3 with reference TRBV7-2 and TRBJ2-3 gives the whole variable domain GAGVSQSPSNKVTEKGKDVELRCDPISGHTALYWYRQSLGQGLEFLIYFQGNSAPDKSGLPSDRFSAERTGGSVSTLTIQRTQQEDSAVYLCASKTGLAGGTQYFGPGTRLTVL.

This chain connects TRBV5-1 to TRBJ2-5; D unresolved. CDR1 and CDR2 (germline): SGHRS, YFSETQ. The length of the CDR3 is 14 residues. With 2 bases removed from V and 1 base from J, the gap between germline ends came to 9 bases. The CDR3 region has the DNA TGCGCCAGCAGCTTTGTTTGGGGCCAAGAGACCCAGTACTTC. It yields the protein CASSFVWGQETQYF.

This clone appeared a single time. The rearrangement uses TRBV5-8 and TRBJ1-2; D not certain. With 1 base removed from V and 7 bases from J, the gap between germline ends came to 8 bases. This CDR3 has 12 residues. Germline V gene lookup returns CDR1 SGHTS and CDR2 YDEGEE. This chain's CDR3 is CASSLYIGGYTF. The CDR3 DNA sequence: TGTGCCAGCAGCTTGTACATCGGTGGCTACACCTTC.

This clone appeared once. This chain connects TRBV30 to TRBJ2-1; TRBD2 matches 7 bases. The CDR3 is made up of 15 amino acids. Looked up from germline, CDR1 is GTSNPN and CDR2 is SVGIG (reference sequence). With 0 bases clipped from V and 5 bases from J, the junction kept 7 bases outside the gene matches. CDR3: CAWSVVRAGNNEQFF. The DNA for the CDR3 is TGTGCCTGGAGTGTAGTTCGAGCGGGGAACAATGAGCAGTTCTTC.

In nucleotides, the CDR3 is TGTGCCAGCAGTGTGGGGGGTTTCACTGAAGCTTTCTTT. This encodes CASSVGGFTEAFF. The genes are TRBV2 and TRBJ1-1; possibly TRBD1 for D (5 bases). The V end was cut by 4 bases, the J end by 4 bases, with 10 bases between. The germline V gene has CDR1 SNHLY and CDR2 FYNNEI. The CDR3 contains 13 residues.

The chain employs TRBV7-2 and TRBJ1-2; D not resolved. CDR1 SGHTA and CDR2 FQGNSA come from the germline V gene. CDR3 length: 15 residues. V gave up 2 bases and J gave up 0 bases, with 10 bases separating them. The CDR3: CASSLTGAANYGYTF. The CDR3 DNA reads as TGTGCCAGCAGCTTAACCGGAGCGGCTAACTATGGCTACACCTTC.

This chain joins TRBV7-9 and TRBJ2-5, with 8 bases that match TRBD2. V was pared by 0 bases and J by 4 bases, with 7 bases of the junction left unmatched. Germline V gene sequence: CDR1 SEHNR, CDR2 FQNEAQ (reference sequence). The CDR3 has 16 residues. Here the CDR3 reads CASSLAAAGVSETQYF. In DNA form, the CDR3 reads TGTGCCAGCAGCTTAGCCGCAGCGGGAGTATCAGAGACCCAGTACTTC.

This chain connects TRBV28 to TRBJ1-2; TRBD1 matches at 9 bases. The CDR3 has 16 amino acids. Germline CDR1 and CDR2: MDHEN and SYDVKM. The junction had 6 bases not matched to a gene; V was cut back by 0 bases and J by 4 bases. CDR3 DNA: TGTGCCAGCAGTTTATGGGAACAGGGGGCGGCCTATGGCTACACCTTC. It encodes CASSLWEQGAAYGYTF.

V usage is TRBV11-2 and J usage is TRBJ2-6; tentative D call: TRBD2 (6 bases). There are 16 residues in the CDR3. Between the trimmed V and J ends, which lost 5 bases and 2 bases, there was a span of 13 bases. Germline V gene data show CDR1 as SGHAT and CDR2 as FQNNGV. The CDR3, as DNA: TGTGCCAGCAGCCCGGACGGGGGAGCTGGGGCCAACGTCCTGACTTTC. Translation gives CASSPDGGAGANVLTF.

The chain couples TRBV5-6 to TRBJ2-7, with D perhaps matching TRBD2 (5 bases). The CDR3 runs to 12 residues. Germline assignment: CDR1 SGHDT and CDR2 YYEEEE. The ends were cut back, 0 bases at V and 4 bases at J, with 5 bases in the middle. The CDR3 DNA is TGTGCCAGCAGCTTGGGGACTTACGAGCAGTACTTC. This codes for CASSLGTYEQYF.

The rearrangement uses TRBV7-2 and TRBJ2-7; 7 bases map to TRBD2. V lost 1 base to trimming and J lost 4 bases; unmatched junction nucleotides: 4. Germline values: CDR1 SGHTA, CDR2 FQGNSA. The CDR3 extends over 14 amino acids. The CDR3 region has the DNA TGTGCCAGCAGCTTAGGGGGAGGGCCTTACGAGCAGTACTTC. Protein sequence: CASSLGGGPYEQYF.

The V gene is TRBV7-9, the J gene TRBJ1-5; D is unclear. Trimming removed 5 bases at V and 6 bases at J, with 17 bases between. This CDR3 has 15 residues. CDR1 SEHNR and CDR2 FQNEAQ come from the germline V gene (reference sequence). The DNA of the CDR3 is TGTGCCAGCAGCCCCCTGGGCAGCAGCGGTCAGCCCCAGCATTTT. It yields the protein CASSPLGSSGQPQHF. Looking up the rest from reference TRBV7-9 and TRBJ1-5 gives the full variable domain: DTGVSQNPRHKITKRGQNVTFRCDPISEHNRLYWYRQTLGQGPEFLTYFQNEAQLEKSRLLSDRFSAERPKGSFSTLEIQRTEQGDSAMYLCASSPLGSSGQPQHFGDGTRLSIL.

The J gene is TRBJ2-1, the V gene TRBV7-3; 8 bases are a match to TRBD1. The germline V gene has CDR1 SGHTA and CDR2 FQGTGA. J gave up 4 bases and V 1 base, and 9 bases lay outside the gene matches. The CDR3 length is 17 residues. CDR3 region: CASSLIRGRNKYNEQFF. The DNA for the CDR3 is TGTGCCAGCAGCTTAATCAGGGGGCGAAATAAATACAATGAGCAGTTCTTC.

The V gene is TRBV29-1, the J gene TRBJ2-1; no firm D call. Germline CDR1 and CDR2: SQVTM and ANQGSEA. This CDR3 comprises 12 residues. V shed 3 bases and J shed 4 bases, with 7 bases lying between them. The CDR3 here is CSVESRYNEQFF. CDR3 DNA: TGCAGCGTTGAGTCCCGTTACAATGAGCAGTTCTTC.

V and J are TRBV6-6 and TRBJ2-7; TRBD1 matches 7 bases. This CDR3 is 15 amino acids long. V shed 6 bases and J 3 bases; nucleotides not matched to a gene: 11. Germline V lookup: CDR1 MNHNY, CDR2 SVGAGI (reference sequence). The CDR3 protein is CASRPKGGAFYEQYF. CDR3 DNA: TGTGCCAGCAGGCCGAAAGGGGGCGCTTTCTACGAGCAGTACTTC.

The chain carries TRBV6-1 and TRBJ1-1, with 7 bases matching TRBD1. Trimming at V came to 6 bases and at J to 9 bases, leaving 13 bases not matched to a gene. Germline loops: CDR1 MNHNS, CDR2 SASEGT. This CDR3 contains 14 residues. In DNA, the CDR3 is TGTGCCAGCAGCTCGACAGGGAGCGGGGACAAAGCTTTCTTT. This translates into CASSSTGSGDKAFF.

This chain links TRBV19 with TRBJ1-5; D call uncertain. The CDR3 covers 15 residues. The V gene's germline CDR1 is LNHDA and CDR2 SQIVND (reference sequence). The V end lost 6 bases, the J end lost 4 bases, and 16 bases lay between the germline ends. As DNA, the CDR3 is TGTGCCAGTAGAACCGAGGAGGGCCGGAATCAGCCCCAGCATTTT. Translation: CASRTEEGRNQPQHF. Full variable domain (rest looked up from reference TRBV19 and TRBJ1-5): DGGITQSPKYLFRKEGQNVTLSCEQNLNHDAMYWYRQDPGQGLRLIYYSQIVNDFQKGDIAEGYSVSREKKESFPLTVTSAQKNPTAFYLCASRTEEGRNQPQHFGDGTRLSIL.